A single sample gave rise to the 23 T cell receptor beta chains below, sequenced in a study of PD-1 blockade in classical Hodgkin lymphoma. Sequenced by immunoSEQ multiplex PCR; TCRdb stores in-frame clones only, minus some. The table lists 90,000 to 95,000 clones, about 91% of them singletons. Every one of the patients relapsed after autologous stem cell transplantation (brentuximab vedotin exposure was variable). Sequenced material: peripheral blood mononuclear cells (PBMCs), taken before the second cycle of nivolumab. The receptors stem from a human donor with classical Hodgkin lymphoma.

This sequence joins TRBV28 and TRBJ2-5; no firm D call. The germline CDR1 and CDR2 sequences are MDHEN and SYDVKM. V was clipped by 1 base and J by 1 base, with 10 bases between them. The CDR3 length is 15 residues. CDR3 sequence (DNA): TGTGCCAGCAGTTTATTGCCCCCCGGCCAAGAGACCCAGTACTTC. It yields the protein CASSLLPPGQETQYF.

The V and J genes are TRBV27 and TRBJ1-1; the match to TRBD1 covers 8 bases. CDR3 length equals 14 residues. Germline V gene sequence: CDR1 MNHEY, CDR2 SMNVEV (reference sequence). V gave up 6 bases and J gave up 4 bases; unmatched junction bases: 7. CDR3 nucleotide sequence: TGTGCCAGCAGCATTACAGGGGGTGTCACTGAAGCTTTCTTT. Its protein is CASSITGGVTEAFF.

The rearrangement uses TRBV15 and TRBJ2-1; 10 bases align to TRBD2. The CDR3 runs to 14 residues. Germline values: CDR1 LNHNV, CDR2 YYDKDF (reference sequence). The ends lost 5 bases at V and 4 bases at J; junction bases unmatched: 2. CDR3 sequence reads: CATSGLADYNEQFF. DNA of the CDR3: TGTGCCACCAGCGGACTAGCGGATTACAATGAGCAGTTCTTC.

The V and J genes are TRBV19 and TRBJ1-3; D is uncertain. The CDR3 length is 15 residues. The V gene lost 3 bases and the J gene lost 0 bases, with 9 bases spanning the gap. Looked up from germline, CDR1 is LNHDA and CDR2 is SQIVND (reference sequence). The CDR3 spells CASSIGRFSGNTIYF. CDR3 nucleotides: TGTGCCAGTAGTATCGGACGCTTCTCTGGAAACACCATATATTTT.

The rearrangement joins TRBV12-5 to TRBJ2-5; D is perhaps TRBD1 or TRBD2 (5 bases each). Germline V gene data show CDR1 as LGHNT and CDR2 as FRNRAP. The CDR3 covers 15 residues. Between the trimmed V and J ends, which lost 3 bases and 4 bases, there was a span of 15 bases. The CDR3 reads CASGLGAGWGETQYF. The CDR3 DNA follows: TGTGCTAGTGGTTTAGGGGCGGGTTGGGGAGAGACCCAGTACTTC.

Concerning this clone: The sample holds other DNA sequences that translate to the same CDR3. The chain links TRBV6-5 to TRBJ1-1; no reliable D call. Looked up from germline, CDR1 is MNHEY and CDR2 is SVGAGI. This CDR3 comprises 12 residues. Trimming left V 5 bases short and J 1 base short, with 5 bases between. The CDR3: CASSRRNTEAFF. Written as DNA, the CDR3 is TGTGCCAGCAGTAGGCGGAACACTGAAGCTTTCTTT.

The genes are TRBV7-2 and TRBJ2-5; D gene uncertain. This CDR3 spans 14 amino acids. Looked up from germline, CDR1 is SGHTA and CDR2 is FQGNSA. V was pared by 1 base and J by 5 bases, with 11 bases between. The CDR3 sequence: CASSLEEFLETQYF. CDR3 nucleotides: TGTGCCAGCAGCTTAGAAGAATTCTTGGAGACCCAGTACTTC.

The CDR3 nucleotides are TGTGCCACCAGCAGCGGACTCCGGGACAGTAACAATGAGCAGTTCTTC. Translating it yields CATSSGLRDSNNEQFF. V usage is TRBV15 and J usage is TRBJ2-1; 7 positions match TRBD1. The CDR3 covers 16 residues. Losses at the gene ends were 3 bases for V and 5 bases for J; bases not matched to a gene: 10. Per the germline V gene, CDR1 is LNHNV and CDR2 is YYDKDF (reference sequence).

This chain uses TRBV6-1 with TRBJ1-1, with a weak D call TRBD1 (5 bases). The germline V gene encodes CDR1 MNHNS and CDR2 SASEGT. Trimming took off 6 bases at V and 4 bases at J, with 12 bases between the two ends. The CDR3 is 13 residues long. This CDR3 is CASRRGQGTEAFF. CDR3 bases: TGTGCCAGCAGACGAGGGCAGGGCACTGAAGCTTTCTTT.

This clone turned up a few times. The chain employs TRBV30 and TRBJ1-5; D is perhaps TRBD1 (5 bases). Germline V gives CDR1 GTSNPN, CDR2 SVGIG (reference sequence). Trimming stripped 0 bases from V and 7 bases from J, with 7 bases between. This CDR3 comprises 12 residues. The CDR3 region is CAWSVGDQPQHF. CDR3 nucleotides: TGTGCCTGGAGTGTCGGGGACCAGCCCCAGCATTTT.

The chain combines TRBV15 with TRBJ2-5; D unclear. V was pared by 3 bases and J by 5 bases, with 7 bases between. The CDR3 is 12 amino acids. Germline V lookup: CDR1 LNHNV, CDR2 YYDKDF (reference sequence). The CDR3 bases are TGTGCCACCAGCAGCGCCCGTGAGACCCAGTACTTC. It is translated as CATSSARETQYF.

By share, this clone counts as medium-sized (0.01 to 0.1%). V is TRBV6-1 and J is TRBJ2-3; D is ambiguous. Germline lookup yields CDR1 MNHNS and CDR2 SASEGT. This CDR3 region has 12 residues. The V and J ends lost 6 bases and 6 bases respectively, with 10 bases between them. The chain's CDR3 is CASSRAADTQYF. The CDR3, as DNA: TGTGCCAGCAGCCGGGCTGCTGATACGCAGTATTTT.

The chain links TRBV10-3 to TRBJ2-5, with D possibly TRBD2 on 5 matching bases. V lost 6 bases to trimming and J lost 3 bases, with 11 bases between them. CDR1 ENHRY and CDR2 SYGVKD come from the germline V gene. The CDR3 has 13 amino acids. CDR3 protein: CAIRADGEETQYF. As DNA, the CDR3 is TGTGCCATCAGAGCGGACGGAGAAGAGACCCAGTACTTC.

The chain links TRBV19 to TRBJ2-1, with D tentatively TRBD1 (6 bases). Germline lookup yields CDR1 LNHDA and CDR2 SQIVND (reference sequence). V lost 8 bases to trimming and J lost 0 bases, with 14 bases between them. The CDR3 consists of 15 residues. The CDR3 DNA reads TGTGCCAGTTCTTCCACAGGGAGCTCCTACAATGAGCAGTTCTTC. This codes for CASSSTGSSYNEQFF.

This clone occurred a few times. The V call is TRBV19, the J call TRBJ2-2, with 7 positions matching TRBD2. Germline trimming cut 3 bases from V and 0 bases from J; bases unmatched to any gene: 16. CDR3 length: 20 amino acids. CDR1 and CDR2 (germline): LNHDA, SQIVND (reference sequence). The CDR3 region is CASSMKLASGLIANTGELFF. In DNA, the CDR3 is TGTGCCAGTAGTATGAAGCTGGCTAGCGGTCTGATCGCGAACACCGGGGAGCTGTTTTTT.

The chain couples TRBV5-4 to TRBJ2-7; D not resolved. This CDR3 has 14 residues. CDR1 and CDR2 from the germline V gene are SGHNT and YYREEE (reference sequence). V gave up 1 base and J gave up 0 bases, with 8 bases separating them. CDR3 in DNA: TGTGCCAGCAGCTTGTCAGGCGGCTCCTACGAGCAGTACTTC. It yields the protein CASSLSGGSYEQYF.

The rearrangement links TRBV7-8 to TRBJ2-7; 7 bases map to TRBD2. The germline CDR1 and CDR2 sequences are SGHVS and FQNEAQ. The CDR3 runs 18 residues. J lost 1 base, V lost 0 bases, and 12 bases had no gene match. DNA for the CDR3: TGTGCCAGCAGCTTAGCTTCTACGAGCGGGGTAAGATCCTACGAGCAGTACTTC. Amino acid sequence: CASSLASTSGVRSYEQYF. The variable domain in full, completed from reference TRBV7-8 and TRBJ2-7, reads GAGVSQSPRYKVAKRGQDVALRCDPISGHVSLFWYQQALGQGPEFLTYFQNEAQLDKSGLPSDRFFAERPEGSVSTLKIQRTQQEDSAVYLCASSLASTSGVRSYEQYFGPGTRLTVT.

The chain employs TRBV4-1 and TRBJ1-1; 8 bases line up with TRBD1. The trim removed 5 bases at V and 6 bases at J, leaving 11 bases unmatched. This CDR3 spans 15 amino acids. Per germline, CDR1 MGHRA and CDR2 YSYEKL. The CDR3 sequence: CASSLWTGNNPEAFF. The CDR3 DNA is TGCGCCAGCAGCTTGTGGACAGGGAATAATCCTGAAGCTTTCTTT.

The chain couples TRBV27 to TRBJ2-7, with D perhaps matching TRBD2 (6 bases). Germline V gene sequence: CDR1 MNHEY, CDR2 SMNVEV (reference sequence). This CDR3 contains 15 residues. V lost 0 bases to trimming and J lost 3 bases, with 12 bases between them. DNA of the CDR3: TGTGCCAGCAGTTTATCATGGCGGGAAGACTACGAGCAGTACTTC. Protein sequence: CASSLSWREDYEQYF.

DNA for the CDR3: TGTGCCACCAGGACTAGCGTCTACAATGAGCAGTTCTTC. It codes for CATRTSVYNEQFF. This sequence joins TRBV25-1 and TRBJ2-1, with TRBD2 identical over 9 bases. CDR1 is MGHDK, CDR2 SYGVNS, per germline. V trimming: 10 bases; J trimming: 3 bases; junction bases outside the gene matches: 4. The CDR3 spans 13 residues. Full variable domain (rest looked up from reference TRBV25-1 and TRBJ2-1): EADIYQTPRYLVIGTGKKITLECSQTMGHDKMYWYQQDPGMELHLIHYSYGVNSTEKGDLSSESTVSRIRTEHFPLTLESARPSHTSQYLCATRTSVYNEQFFGPGTRLTVL.

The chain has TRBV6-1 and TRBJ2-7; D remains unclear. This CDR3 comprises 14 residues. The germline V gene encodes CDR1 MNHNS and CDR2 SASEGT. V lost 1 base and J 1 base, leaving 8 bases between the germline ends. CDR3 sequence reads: CASSEELQSYEQYF. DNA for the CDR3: TGTGCCAGCAGTGAAGAACTGCAGTCCTACGAGCAGTACTTC.

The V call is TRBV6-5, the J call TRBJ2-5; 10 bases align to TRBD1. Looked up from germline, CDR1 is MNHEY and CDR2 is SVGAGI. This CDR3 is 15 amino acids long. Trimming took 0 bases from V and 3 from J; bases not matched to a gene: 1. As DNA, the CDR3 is TGTGCCAGCAGTTACTCGGGACAGGGGAAAGAGACCCAGTACTTC. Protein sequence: CASSYSGQGKETQYF.

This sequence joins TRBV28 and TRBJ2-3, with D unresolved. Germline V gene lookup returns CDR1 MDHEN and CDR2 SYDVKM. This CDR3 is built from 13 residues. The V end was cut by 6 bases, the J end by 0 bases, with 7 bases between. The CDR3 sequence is CASSPDSTDTQYF. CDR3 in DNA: TGTGCCAGCAGCCCGGATAGCACAGATACGCAGTATTTT. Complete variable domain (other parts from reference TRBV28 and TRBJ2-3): DVKVTQSSRYLVKRTGEKVFLECVQDMDHENMFWYRQDPGLGLRLIYFSYDVKMKEKGDIPEGYSVSREKKERFSLILESASTNQTSMYLCASSPDSTDTQYFGPGTRLTVL.